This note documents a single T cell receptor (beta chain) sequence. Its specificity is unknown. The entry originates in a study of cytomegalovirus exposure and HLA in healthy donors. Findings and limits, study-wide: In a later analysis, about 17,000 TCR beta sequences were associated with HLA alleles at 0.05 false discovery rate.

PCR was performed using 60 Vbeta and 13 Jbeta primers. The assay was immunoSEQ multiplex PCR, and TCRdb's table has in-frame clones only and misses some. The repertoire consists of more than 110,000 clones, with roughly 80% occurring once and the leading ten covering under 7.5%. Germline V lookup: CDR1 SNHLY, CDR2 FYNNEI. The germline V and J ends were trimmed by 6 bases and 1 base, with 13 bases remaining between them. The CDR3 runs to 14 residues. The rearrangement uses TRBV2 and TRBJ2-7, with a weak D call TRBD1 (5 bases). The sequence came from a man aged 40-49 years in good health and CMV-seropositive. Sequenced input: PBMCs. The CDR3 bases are TGTGCCAGCAGCAAGCAGGGCTTATCCTACGAGCAGTACTTC. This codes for CASSKQGLSYEQYF.